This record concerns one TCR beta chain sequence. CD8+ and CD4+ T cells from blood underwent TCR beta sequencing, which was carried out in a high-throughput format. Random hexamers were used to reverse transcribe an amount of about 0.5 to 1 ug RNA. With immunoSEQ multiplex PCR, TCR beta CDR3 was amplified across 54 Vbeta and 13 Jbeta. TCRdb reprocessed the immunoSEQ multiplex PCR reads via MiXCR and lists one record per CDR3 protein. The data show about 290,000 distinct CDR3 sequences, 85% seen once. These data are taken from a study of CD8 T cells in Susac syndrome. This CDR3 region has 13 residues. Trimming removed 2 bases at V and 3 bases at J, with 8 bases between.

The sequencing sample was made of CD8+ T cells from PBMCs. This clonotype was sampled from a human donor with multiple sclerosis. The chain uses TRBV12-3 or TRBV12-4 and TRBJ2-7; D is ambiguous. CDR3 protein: CASSLRRGYEQYF. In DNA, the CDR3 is TGTGCCAGCAGTTTAAGGCGCGGCTACGAGCAGTACTTC.